Sequencing of this TCR beta chain was carried out in a study of T and B cells in COVID-19 patients. Study-level information: Median age was approximately 35 years in the recovered cohort and 67 years in the active-infection cohort. In the active-infection cohort, about 90% of the 20 patients had comorbidities linked to unfavorable COVID-19 outcome. Study-wide points: Highly clonal in active COVID-19, TRB repertoires exceeded healthy-donor diversity and richness at recovery.

TRB was amplified from approximately 250-480 ng of blood genomic DNA. This clonotype is labeled large. Antigen specificity is unknown. BIOMED2 TRB-A/B primer pools were used in multiplex TRB PCR. Each CDR3 protein is one row after TCRdb ran MiXCR on the multiplex PCR reads. This sample has approximately 4,100 distinct CDR3 sequences; about 25% occur once, and the top ten carry roughly two fifths. The sample comprised blood. The receptor comes from a human donor with active COVID-19. The donor label of this sample is uncertain.

CDR3 bases: TGTGCCAGCAGTTACGGGACAGCTCGCTATGGCTACACCTTC. Its protein product is CASSYGTARYGYTF. The chain links TRBV6-5 to TRBJ1-2, with 7 bases matching TRBD1. With V trimmed by 2 bases and J by 4 bases, 4 bases remained unmatched. Germline-derived CDR1 and CDR2 are MNHEY and SVGAGI. CDR3 length: 14 amino acids.